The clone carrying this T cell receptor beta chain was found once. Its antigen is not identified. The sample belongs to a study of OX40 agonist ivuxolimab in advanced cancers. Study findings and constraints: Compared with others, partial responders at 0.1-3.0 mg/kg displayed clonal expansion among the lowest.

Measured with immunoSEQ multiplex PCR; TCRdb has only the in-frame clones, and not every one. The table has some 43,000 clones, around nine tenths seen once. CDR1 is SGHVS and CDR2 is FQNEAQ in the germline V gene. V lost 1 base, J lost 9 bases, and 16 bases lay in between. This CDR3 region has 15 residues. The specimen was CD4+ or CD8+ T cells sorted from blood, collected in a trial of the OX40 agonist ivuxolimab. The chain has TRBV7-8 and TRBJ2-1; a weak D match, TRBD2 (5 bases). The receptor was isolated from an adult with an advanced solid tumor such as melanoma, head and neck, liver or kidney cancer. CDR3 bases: TGTGCCAGCAGCTTAGAAAGGGCGGGTTCAGGTGAGCAGTTCTTC. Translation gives CASSLERAGSGEQFF. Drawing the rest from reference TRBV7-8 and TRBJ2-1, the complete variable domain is GAGVSQSPRYKVAKRGQDVALRCDPISGHVSLFWYQQALGQGPEFLTYFQNEAQLDKSGLPSDRFFAERPEGSVSTLKIQRTQQEDSAVYLCASSLERAGSGEQFFGPGTRLTVL.